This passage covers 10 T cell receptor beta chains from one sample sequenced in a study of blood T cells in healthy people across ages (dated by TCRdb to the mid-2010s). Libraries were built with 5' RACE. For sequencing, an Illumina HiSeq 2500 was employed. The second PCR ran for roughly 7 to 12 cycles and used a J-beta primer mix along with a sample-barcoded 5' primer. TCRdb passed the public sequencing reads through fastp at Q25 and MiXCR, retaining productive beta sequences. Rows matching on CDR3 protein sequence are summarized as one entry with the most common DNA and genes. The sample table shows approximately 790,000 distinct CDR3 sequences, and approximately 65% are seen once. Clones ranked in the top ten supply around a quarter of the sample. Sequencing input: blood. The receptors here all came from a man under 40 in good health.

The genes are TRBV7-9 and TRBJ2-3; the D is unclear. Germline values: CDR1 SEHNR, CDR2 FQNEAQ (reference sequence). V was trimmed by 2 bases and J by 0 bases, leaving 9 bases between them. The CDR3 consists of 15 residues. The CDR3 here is CASSLSVVSTDTQYF. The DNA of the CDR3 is TGTGCCAGCAGCTTAAGCGTGGTTAGCACAGATACGCAGTATTTT.

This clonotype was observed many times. In DNA form, the CDR3 reads TGCAGTGCCGGATACAAGAGCTCCTATAATTCACCCCTCCACTTT. Amino acids: CSAGYKSSYNSPLHF. J is TRBJ1-6 and V is TRBV20-1, with no clear D. The germline V and J ends were trimmed by 6 bases and 0 bases, with 12 bases remaining between them. Per germline, CDR1 DFQATT and CDR2 SNEGSKA (reference sequence). The CDR3 loop spans 15 amino acids.

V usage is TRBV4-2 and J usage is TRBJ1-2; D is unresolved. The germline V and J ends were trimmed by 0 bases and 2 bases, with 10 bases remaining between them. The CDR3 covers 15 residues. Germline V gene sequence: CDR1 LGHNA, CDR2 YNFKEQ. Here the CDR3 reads CASSQDLGQNYGYTF. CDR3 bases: TGTGCCAGCAGCCAAGATCTTGGCCAGAACTATGGCTACACCTTC.

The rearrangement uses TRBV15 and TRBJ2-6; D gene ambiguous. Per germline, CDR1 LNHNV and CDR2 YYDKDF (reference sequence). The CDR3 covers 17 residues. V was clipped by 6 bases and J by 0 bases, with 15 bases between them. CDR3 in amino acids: CATRVAGTLSGANVLTF. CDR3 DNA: TGTGCCACCAGAGTGGCAGGCACGCTCTCTGGGGCCAACGTCCTGACTTTC.

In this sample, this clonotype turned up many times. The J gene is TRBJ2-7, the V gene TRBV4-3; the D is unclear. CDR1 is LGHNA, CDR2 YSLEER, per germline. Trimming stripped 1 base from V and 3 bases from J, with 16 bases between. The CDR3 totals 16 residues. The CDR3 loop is CASSQAAPGTDYEQYF. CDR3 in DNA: TGCGCCAGCAGCCAAGCGGCGCCGGGCACAGACTACGAGCAGTACTTC.

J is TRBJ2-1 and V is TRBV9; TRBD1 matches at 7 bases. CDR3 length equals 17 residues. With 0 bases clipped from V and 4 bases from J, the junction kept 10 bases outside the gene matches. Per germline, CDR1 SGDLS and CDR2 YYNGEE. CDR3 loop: CASSVGVGGLGYNEQFF. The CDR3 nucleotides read TGTGCCAGCAGCGTAGGGGTAGGGGGCCTCGGGTACAATGAGCAGTTCTTC.

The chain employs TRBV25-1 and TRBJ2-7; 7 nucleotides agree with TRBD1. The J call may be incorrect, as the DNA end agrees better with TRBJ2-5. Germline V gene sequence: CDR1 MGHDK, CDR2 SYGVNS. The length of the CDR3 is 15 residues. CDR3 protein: CASSSYGTVGETQYF. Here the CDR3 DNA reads TGTGCCAGCAGTTCTTACGGGACAGTGGGAGAGACCCAGTACTTC.

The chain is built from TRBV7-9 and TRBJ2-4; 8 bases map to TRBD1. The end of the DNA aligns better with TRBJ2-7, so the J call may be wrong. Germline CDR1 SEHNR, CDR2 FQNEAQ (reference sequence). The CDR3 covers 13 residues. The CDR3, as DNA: TGTGCCAGCACCGACAGGGGTGGGTACGAGCAGTACTTC. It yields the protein CASTDRGGYEQYF.

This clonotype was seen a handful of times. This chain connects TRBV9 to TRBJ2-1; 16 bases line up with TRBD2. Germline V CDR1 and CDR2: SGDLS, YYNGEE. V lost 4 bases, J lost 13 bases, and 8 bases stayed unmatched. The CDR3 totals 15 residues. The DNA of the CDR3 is TGTGCCAGCAGCATGGGACTAGCGGGGGGGGAGAGACAGTTCTTC. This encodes CASSMGLAGGERQFF.

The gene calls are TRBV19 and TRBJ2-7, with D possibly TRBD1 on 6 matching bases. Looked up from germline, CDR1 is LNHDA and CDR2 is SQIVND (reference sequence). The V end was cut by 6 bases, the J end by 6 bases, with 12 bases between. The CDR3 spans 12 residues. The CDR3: CASRQGASEQYF. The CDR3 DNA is TGTGCCAGTAGACAGGGCGCCTCCGAGCAGTACTTC.